This T cell receptor (beta chain) emerged from a study of blood T cell repertoires in COVID-19. Turning to the study itself: The United States, Italy and Spain provided the acute and convalescent COVID-19 samples.

V dropped 5 bases and J dropped 4 bases, with 5 bases sitting between them. The CDR3 covers 11 residues. Looked up from germline, CDR1 is KGHSH and CDR2 is LQKENI. In the study's own analysis: How many nucleated cells were present was estimated from reference gene primer amplification. Method: immunoSEQ multiplex PCR; TCRdb's copy keeps in-frame clones and lacks some. Clone size and V and J calls were adopted from that table, with D and trimming inferred from the DNA. The sample holds about 670,000 clones, 90% seen once. Material: peripheral blood. The chain employs TRBV18 and TRBJ2-5; D call uncertain. The receptor comes from a woman younger than 35 with acute or convalescent COVID-19. The CDR3: CASSSLETQYF. The CDR3, as DNA: TGTGCCAGCTCATCCTTAGAGACCCAGTACTTC.